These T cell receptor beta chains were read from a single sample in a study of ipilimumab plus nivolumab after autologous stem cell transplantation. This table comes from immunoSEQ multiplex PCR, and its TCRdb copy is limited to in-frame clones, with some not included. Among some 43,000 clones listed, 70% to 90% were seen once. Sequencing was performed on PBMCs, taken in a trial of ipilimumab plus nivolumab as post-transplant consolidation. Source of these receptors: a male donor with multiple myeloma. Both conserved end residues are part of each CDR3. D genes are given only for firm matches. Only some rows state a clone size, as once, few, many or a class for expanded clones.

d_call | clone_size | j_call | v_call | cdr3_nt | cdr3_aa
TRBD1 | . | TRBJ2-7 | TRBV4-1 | TGCGCCAGCAGCAAGTCGGACAGGAACTCCTACGAGCAGTACTTC | CASSKSDRNSYEQYF
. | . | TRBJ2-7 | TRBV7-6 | TGCGCCAGCAGCTCGCGGACGGGGACCTACGAGCAGTACTTC | CASSSRTGTYEQYF
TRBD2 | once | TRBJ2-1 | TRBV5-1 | TGCGCCAGCAGCTTGGAGGCGGGGACTAGCGTCAATGAGCAGTTCTTC | CASSLEAGTSVNEQFF
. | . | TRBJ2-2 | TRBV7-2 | TGTGCCAGCAGCCCCTTCGGGTCGCGGGAGCTGTTTTTT | CASSPFGSRELFF
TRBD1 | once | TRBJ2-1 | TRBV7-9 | TGTGCCAGCAGCTCTTGGACAGGGGGCCCCCACAATGAGCAGTTCTTC | CASSSWTGGPHNEQFF
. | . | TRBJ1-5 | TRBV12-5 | TGTGCTAGTGGTTTGAGGACAGATAGCAATCAGCCCCAGCATTTT | CASGLRTDSNQPQHF
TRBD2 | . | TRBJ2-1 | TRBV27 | TGTGCCAGCAGGTTAGCGGGAGTAACCTACAATGAGCAGTTCTTC | CASRLAGVTYNEQFF
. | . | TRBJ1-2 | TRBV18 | TGTGCCAGCTCACCCTCGAGGGGGAGAGAAGGTGGCTACACCTTC | CASSPSRGREGGYTF
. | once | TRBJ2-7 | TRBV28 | TGTGCCAGCACTTCCCAGGGCTACTACGAGCAGTACTTC | CASTSQGYYEQYF
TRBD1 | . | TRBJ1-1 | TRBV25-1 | TGTGCCAGCAGTGAATATTTCCAGGGGGCTAACACTGAAGCTTTCTTT | CASSEYFQGANTEAFF
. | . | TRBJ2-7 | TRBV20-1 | TGCAGGCGGGACTACGAGCAGTACTTC | CRRDYEQYF
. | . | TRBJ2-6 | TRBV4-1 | TGCGCCAGCAGCCCGGTTGGGTATCGTTCTGGGGCCAACGTCCTGACTTTC | CASSPVGYRSGANVLTF
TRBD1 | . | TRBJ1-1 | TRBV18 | TGTGCCAGCTCACCCCGACAGGGAATGAACACTGAAGCTTTCTTT | CASSPRQGMNTEAFF
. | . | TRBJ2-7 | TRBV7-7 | TGTGCTAGCAGCTTATCGAGGGGCTACGAGCAGTACTTC | CASSLSRGYEQYF
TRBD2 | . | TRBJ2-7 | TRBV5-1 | TGCGCCAGCAGCTTGGTGCGGGGGTACGAGCAGTACTTC | CASSLVRGYEQYF
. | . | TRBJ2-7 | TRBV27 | TGTGCCAGCGCCCTCCGGGACGAGGCCCGCGAGCAGTACTTC | CASALRDEAREQYF
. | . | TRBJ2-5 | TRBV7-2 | TGTGCCAGCAGCAAAGTCGTGGCCTCGGGGGTACCCCAACAAGAGACCCAGTACTTC | CASSKVVASGVPQQETQYF
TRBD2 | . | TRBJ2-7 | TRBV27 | TGTGCCAGCAGGACCCTAGCGGACCCCTACGAGCAGTACTTC | CASRTLADPYEQYF
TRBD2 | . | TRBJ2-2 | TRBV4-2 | TGTGCCAGCAGCCAAGAGGGTGGTAGGGGCGGGAGGGTGAACACCGGGGAGCTGTTTTTT | CASSQEGGRGGRVNTGELFF
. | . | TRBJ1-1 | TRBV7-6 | TGTGCCAGCAGCCTAGGCTCGGGGGGCGAAACTGAAGCTTTCTTT | CASSLGSGGETEAFF
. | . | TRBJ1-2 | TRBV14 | TGTGCCAGCAGCCAAGGTACAGGGTACGGCTACACCTTC | CASSQGTGYGYTF
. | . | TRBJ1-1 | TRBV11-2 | TGTGCCAGCAGCTTTATTCTTGACACTGAAGCTTTCTTT | CASSFILDTEAFF
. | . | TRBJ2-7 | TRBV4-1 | TGCGCCAGCAGCCCCTCTGGGGGGGCGCTCTCCTACGAGCAGTACTTC | CASSPSGGALSYEQYF
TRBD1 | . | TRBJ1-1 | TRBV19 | TGTGCCAGTCACCACCAGGGGGACACTGAAGCTTTCTTT | CASHHQGDTEAFF
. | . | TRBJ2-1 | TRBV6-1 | TGTGCCAGCAGTGAGGACTACAATGAGCAGTTCTTC | CASSEDYNEQFF
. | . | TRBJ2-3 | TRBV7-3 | TGTGCCAGCAGCCCAGGGTGGGGTACAGATACGCAGTATTTT | CASSPGWGTDTQYF
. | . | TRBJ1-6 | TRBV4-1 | TGCGCCAGCAGCCAAGATCGGGGTTCACCCCTCCACTTT | CASSQDRGSPLHF
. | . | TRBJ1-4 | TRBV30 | TGTGCCTGGAGTGTTGGGGCCGCGGGTGAAAAACTGTTTTTT | CAWSVGAAGEKLFF
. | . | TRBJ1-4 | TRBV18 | TGTGCCAGCTCACCGCGCCGGGGGGCTGCTAATGAAAAACTGTTTTTT | CASSPRRGAANEKLFF
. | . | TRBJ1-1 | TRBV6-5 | TGTGCCAGCAGTTACTCGATGCGAAAGAACACTGAAGCTTTCTTT | CASSYSMRKNTEAFF
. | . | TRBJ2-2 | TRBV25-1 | TGTGCCAGCAGTGAAAGAGTGGCGCTGGGCACCGGGGAGCTGTTTTTT | CASSERVALGTGELFF
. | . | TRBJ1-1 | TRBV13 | TGTGCCAGCAGCTTCTATGACGCAAATGAAGCTTTCTTT | CASSFYDANEAFF
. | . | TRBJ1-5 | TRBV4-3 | TGCGCCAGCAGCCAAGATTATGACAATCAGCCCCAGCATTTT | CASSQDYDNQPQHF
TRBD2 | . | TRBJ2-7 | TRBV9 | TGTGCCAGCAGCGTAGCTGGGCGGGAGGTCCACGAGCAGTACTTC | CASSVAGREVHEQYF
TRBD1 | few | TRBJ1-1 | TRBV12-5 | TGTGCTAGTGGTTTGGGGACAGGGGTTGACACTGAAGCTTTCTTT | CASGLGTGVDTEAFF
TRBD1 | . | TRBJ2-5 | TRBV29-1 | TGCAGCGTTGTGGACAGGGGAGAGACCCAGTACTTC | CSVVDRGETQYF
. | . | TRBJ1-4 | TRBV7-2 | TGTGCCAGCAGCCCTGACAGCCGTGCGAGGGAAAAACTGTTTTTT | CASSPDSRAREKLFF
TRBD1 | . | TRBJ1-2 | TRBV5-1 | TGCGCCAGCAGCTTGACAGGGGCTGGCTATGGCTACACCTTC | CASSLTGAGYGYTF
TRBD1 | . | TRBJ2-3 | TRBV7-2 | TGTGCCAGCAGCTTAGAAGACAGGGCAGATACGCAGTATTTT | CASSLEDRADTQYF
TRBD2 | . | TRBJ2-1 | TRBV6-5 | TGTGCCAGCAGTCCGGGACTAGCGGCCTACAATGAGCAGTTCTTC | CASSPGLAAYNEQFF
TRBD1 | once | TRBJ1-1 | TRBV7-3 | TGTGCCAGCAGCTTAACCGGGACAGGGACGAACACTGAAGCTTTCTTT | CASSLTGTGTNTEAFF
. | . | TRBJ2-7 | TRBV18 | TGTGCCAGCTCACCCGAAACCTACGAGCAGTACTTC | CASSPETYEQYF
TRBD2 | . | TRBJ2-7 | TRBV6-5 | TGTGCCAGCAGTACAAGCGGGAGGGGCACCGAGCAGTACTTC | CASSTSGRGTEQYF
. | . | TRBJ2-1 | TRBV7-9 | TGTGCCAGCAGCCCCACCGGGGGCCCTTACAATGAGCAGTTCTTC | CASSPTGGPYNEQFF
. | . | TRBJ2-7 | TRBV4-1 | TGCGCCAGCAGCCAAGAGTCCCACTACGAGCAGTACTTC | CASSQESHYEQYF
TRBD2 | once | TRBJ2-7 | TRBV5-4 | TGTGCCAGCAGCTCAGCGGGGGTCTACGAGCAGTACTTC | CASSSAGVYEQYF
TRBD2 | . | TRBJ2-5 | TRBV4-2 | TGTGCCAGCAGCCAATACACGGCTTGGGGGGAGGGGGAGACCCAGTACTTC | CASSQYTAWGEGETQYF
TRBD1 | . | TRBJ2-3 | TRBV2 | TGTGCCAGCAGTGACCGGGACAGGGTGCAGTATTTT | CASSDRDRVQYF
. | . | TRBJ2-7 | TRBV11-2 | TGTGCCAGCAGCCACGGGTCTAGCGTAGACTACGAGCAGTACTTC | CASSHGSSVDYEQYF
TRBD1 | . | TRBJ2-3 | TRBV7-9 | TGTGCCAGCAGCTTAGGCGGGACAGGGGTAACAGATACGCAGTATTTT | CASSLGGTGVTDTQYF
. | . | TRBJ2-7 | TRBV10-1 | TGCGCCAGCAGTGAGGGGGGGTGCGAGCAGTACTTC | CASSEGGCEQYF
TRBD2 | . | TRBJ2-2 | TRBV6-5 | TGTGCCAGCACTATAGCGGGGGGCCTGAGAGGGGAGCTGTTTTTT | CASTIAGGLRGELFF
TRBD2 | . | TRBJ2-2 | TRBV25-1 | TGTGCCAGCAGTGTCGGACTAGCGGGGTCGAACACCGGGGAGCTGTTTTTT | CASSVGLAGSNTGELFF
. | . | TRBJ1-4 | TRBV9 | TGTGCCAGCAGCGTACAGGGTATGGTTAATGAAAAACTGTTTTTT | CASSVQGMVNEKLFF